The clone carrying this T cell receptor (beta chain) was seen more than once but under ten times. The data were taken from a study of blood T cell repertoires in COVID-19. Study information: The origin of the acute and convalescent COVID-19 samples was the United States, Italy and Spain.

The length of the CDR3 is 15 residues. The V segment lost 0 bases and the J segment 6 bases; nucleotides outside the gene matches: 5. In germline, CDR1 is SGHDT, CDR2 YYEEEE. In the original processing: It was from reference gene primer amplification that nucleated cell counts were estimated. Libraries were prepared by immunoSEQ multiplex PCR; TCRdb keeps only in-frame clonotypes and omits some of them. The D gene and trimming were derived from the DNA, and the V and J assignments and clone size from that table. This sample has approximately 250,000 clones, with less than 90% found just once. The source is a man between 60 and 75 years old who had recovered from COVID-19. The rearrangement uses TRBV5-6 and TRBJ1-5; 8 bases agree with TRBD1. What was sequenced was peripheral blood. CDR3 sequence (DNA): TGTGCCAGCAGCTTGGCGGGCAGGGGGCTTCAGCCCCAGCATTTT. Amino acid sequence: CASSLAGRGLQPQHF.